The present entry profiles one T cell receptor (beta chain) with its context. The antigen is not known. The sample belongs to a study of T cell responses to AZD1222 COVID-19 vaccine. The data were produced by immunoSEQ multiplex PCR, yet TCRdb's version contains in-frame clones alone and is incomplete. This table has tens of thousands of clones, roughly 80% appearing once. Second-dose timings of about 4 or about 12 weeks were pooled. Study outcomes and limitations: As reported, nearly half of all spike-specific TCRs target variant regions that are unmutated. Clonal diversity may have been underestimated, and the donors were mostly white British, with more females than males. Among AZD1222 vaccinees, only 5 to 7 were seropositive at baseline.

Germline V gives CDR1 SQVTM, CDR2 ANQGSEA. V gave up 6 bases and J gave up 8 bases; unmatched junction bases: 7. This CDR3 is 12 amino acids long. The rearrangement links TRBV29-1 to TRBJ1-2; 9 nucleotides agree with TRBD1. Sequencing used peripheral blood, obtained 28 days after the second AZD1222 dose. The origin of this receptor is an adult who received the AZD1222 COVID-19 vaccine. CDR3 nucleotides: TGCAGCGTCACCCGGGACAGGGACGGCTACACCTTC. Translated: CSVTRDRDGYTF.